This TCR beta chain was profiled in a study of T cell responses to AZD1222 COVID-19 vaccine. Libraries were prepared by immunoSEQ multiplex PCR; TCRdb keeps only in-frame clonotypes and omits some of them. This table holds some 97,000 clones, around 90% found once. There are 15 residues in the CDR3. With V trimmed by 0 bases and J by 5 bases, 3 bases remained unmatched. Germline loops: CDR1 LGHDT, CDR2 YNNKEL (reference sequence). The TCR originated in an adult in good health. The chain joins TRBV3-1 (or the pseudogene TRBV3-2) to TRBJ2-2; TRBD2 aligns across 7 bases. The specimen comprised peripheral blood, sampled on day 0 of AZD1222 vaccination. The CDR3 bases are TGTGCCAGCAGCCAAGATATCGGGAGGACCGGGGAGCTGTTTTTT. It yields the protein CASSQDIGRTGELFF.